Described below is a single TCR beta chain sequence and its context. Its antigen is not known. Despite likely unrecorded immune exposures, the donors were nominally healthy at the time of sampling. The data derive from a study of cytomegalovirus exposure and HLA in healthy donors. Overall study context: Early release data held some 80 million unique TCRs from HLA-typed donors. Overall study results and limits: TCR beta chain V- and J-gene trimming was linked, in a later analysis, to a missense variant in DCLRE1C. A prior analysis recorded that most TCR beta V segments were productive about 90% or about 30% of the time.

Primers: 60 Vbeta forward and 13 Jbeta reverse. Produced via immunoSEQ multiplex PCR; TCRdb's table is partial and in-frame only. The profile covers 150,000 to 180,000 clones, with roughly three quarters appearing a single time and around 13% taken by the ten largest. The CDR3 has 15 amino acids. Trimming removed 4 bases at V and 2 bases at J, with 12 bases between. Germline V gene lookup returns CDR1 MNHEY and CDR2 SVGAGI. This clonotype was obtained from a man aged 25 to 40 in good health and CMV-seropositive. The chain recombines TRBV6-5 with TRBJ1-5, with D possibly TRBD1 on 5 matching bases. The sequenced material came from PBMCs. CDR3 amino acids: CASSSGDLGNQPQHF. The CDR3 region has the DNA TGTGCCAGCAGTTCTGGGGACTTGGGCAATCAGCCCCAGCATTTT.